The 7 T cell receptor beta chains below come from one sample, sequenced in a study of CD8+CD57+ T cells in acquired aplastic anemia. Investigators profiled TCR beta VDJ and CDR3 from genomic DNA template. TCRdb itself ran the reads through MiXCR, one entry per CDR3 protein. Among some 160,000 distinct CDR3 sequences, 40% to 55% were seen once, and the ten largest hold roughly 2.9%. Flow cytometry had shown expanded CD8+CD57+ cells in the patients chosen for sequencing. The specimen sequenced was sorted CD4+, CD8+, or CD8+CD57+ T cells (not recorded which) from PBMCs. The receptor source for this set is a human donor with aplastic anemia.

The chain uses TRBV27 and TRBJ2-2; unclear D gene. V dropped 1 base and J dropped 5 bases, with 14 bases sitting between them. This CDR3 contains 16 residues. Germline values: CDR1 MNHEY, CDR2 SMNVEV (reference sequence). The CDR3 DNA is TGTGCCAGCAGTTTATTGAGGACCTCGGTGACCGGGGAGCTGTTTTTT. It is translated as CASSLLRTSVTGELFF.

This clonotype was observed many times. This chain joins TRBV4-3 and TRBJ1-2; 7 nucleotides agree with TRBD1. After removal of 0 bases from V and 7 bases from J, the junction contained 11 bases not matched to a gene. The CDR3 loop spans 16 amino acids. The germline gives CDR1 LGHNA, CDR2 YSLEER. The CDR3 DNA reads TGCGCCAGCAGCCAAGATTTAGGGGGCGCATTGGGTGGCTACACCTTC. Residues: CASSQDLGGALGGYTF.

This clonotype appeared once. This chain uses TRBV20-1 with TRBJ1-2, with D possibly matching TRBD1 (6 bases). The CDR3 is 10 residues long. CDR1 and CDR2 (germline): DFQATT, SNEGSKA (reference sequence). Trimming cost V 5 bases and J 8 bases, with 9 bases left between them. DNA for the CDR3: TGCAGTGCTCTACAGGGAGGCTACACCTTC. Its protein product is CSALQGGYTF.

This clonotype occurred many times. This chain connects TRBV15 to TRBJ1-5; 10 bases agree with TRBD1. The CDR3 loop spans 15 amino acids. The V and J ends lost 3 bases and 5 bases, in that order; junction bases with no gene match: 4. CDR1 and CDR2 (germline): LNHNV, YYDKDF (reference sequence). The CDR3 region is CATSSDGQGDQPQHF. Here the CDR3 DNA reads TGTGCCACCAGCAGTGACGGACAGGGGGATCAGCCCCAGCATTTT.

This clonotype was observed at least ten times. The V gene is TRBV9, the J gene TRBJ2-3, with a tentative D call TRBD2 (7 bases). The CDR3 sequence is 16 residues long. Germline lookup yields CDR1 SGDLS and CDR2 YYNGEE. Trimming took 3 bases from V and 3 from J, leaving 17 bases between them. The CDR3 spells CASSGGGGLGTDTQYF. CDR3 nucleotides: TGTGCCAGCAGCGGAGGGGGGGGGCTAGGAACAGATACGCAGTATTTT.

V is TRBV9 and J is TRBJ1-3, with 9 bases lining up with TRBD1. CDR3 length equals 16 residues. Germline V gene sequence: CDR1 SGDLS, CDR2 YYNGEE. With 1 base clipped from V and 4 bases from J, the junction kept 6 bases outside the gene matches. The CDR3, as DNA: TGTGCCAGCAGCGTACTCGGACAGGGGAGGGGAAACACCATATATTTT. This sequence encodes CASSVLGQGRGNTIYF.

This clonotype was counted a few times. This CDR3 is CATSSSRAPYNSPLHF. CDR3 bases: TGTGCCACCAGCTCTTCCAGGGCGCCTTATAATTCACCCCTCCACTTT. The gene calls are TRBV15 and TRBJ1-6, with D possibly TRBD1 on 5 matching bases. V was cut by 5 bases and J by 4 bases, with 15 bases left in between. This CDR3 has 16 residues. CDR1 is LNHNV, CDR2 YYDKDF, per germline (reference sequence).